This record concerns one T cell receptor (beta chain) sequence. Its antigen is as yet unknown. The selected patients with pancreatic ductal adenocarcinoma had surgery but no neoadjuvant therapy. Trimming pared 2 bases from V and 1 base from J, leaving 5 bases between. This CDR3 has 13 amino acids. The germline V gene encodes CDR1 SEHNR and CDR2 FQNEAQ (reference sequence). This specimen comes from a study of T cells in pancreatic ductal adenocarcinoma. Points from the study as a whole: Blood had more productive templates and around 8.5-fold more unique clonotypes than tumor. Tumor and blood clonality did not differ significantly, about 0.11 versus 0.072. The resected pancreatic cancer cohort was biased toward the minority with early-stage disease. Comparisons of tumor and blood clonality may show falsely lower tumor diversity.

Clones were read by immunoSEQ multiplex PCR, and TCRdb kept only the in-frame ones, dropping some. Of about 97,000 clones in the sample, about 95% are singletons; the top ten hold approximately 3.1%. The origin of this receptor is a human donor with pancreatic ductal adenocarcinoma. This sequence joins TRBV7-9 and TRBJ1-1; D gene uncertain. Sample: PBMCs. The CDR3 nucleotides read TGTGCCAGCAGCTTACTAGAGAACACTGAAGCTTTCTTT. Its translation: CASSLLENTEAFF.